This entry concerns a single TCR beta chain. PCR involved 60 Vbeta and 13 Jbeta primers. Using immunoSEQ multiplex PCR, the repertoire was profiled, and TCRdb retains in-frame clones only, with some absent. The data show some 120,000 clones, 65% to 80% seen once. The sample belongs to a study of cytomegalovirus exposure and HLA in healthy donors. Germline V lookup: CDR1 MRHNA, CDR2 SNTAGT. Trimming at V came to 5 bases and at J to 10 bases, leaving 5 bases not matched to a gene. CDR3 length: 12 residues. The TCR was taken from a human donor in good health. This chain joins TRBV6-4 and TRBJ2-1, with 7 positions matching TRBD1. Sample: PBMCs. CDR3 protein: CASSKSTGEQFF. The CDR3 DNA sequence: TGTGCCAGCAGTAAATCGACAGGGGAGCAGTTCTTC.